This T cell receptor beta chain was recorded in a study of cytomegalovirus exposure and HLA in healthy donors. With 2 bases removed from V and 1 base from J, the gap between germline ends came to 11 bases. CDR3 length: 14 amino acids. The V gene's germline CDR1 is GTSNPN and CDR2 SVGIG (reference sequence). This clone turned up a few times. PCR primers comprised 60 Vbeta and 13 Jbeta primers. TCRdb keeps only in-frame clones here, not all; method: immunoSEQ multiplex PCR. The table includes 110,000 or so clones, around 73% detected once. Material for sequencing was PBMCs. The clonotype originates from a woman under 40 in good health and CMV-seropositive. The gene calls are TRBV30 and TRBJ1-1; weak D call: TRBD1 (6 bases). CDR3: CAWSPSGQNTEAFF. The CDR3 DNA is TGTGCCTGGAGTCCCTCGGGACAGAACACTGAAGCTTTCTTT.